Listed here are 21 T cell receptor beta chains from one sample, sequenced in a study of PD-L1 blockade in urothelial cancer. The time point: peripheral blood 6 weeks after treatment start. TCRdb's table, derived via immunoSEQ multiplex PCR, lists solely in-frame clones and lacks some. The data hold about 41,000 clones, with roughly 85% observed a single time. The material was PBMCs, obtained around atezolizumab (anti-PD-L1) treatment. The origin of the receptors is a man between 70 and 80 years old with urothelial cancer.

The V call is TRBV5-1, the J call TRBJ2-7; 7 positions match TRBD1. V dropped 0 bases and J dropped 3; count of bases not matched to a gene: 9. Germline assignment: CDR1 SGHRS and CDR2 YFSETQ. The CDR3 sequence is 16 residues long. The CDR3 protein is CASSLVIGTENYEQYF. In nucleotides, the CDR3 is TGCGCCAGCAGCTTGGTCATTGGGACAGAAAACTACGAGCAGTACTTC.

The chain combines TRBV7-2 with TRBJ1-3; D not resolved. Trimming shortened V by 1 base and J by 8 bases, and 12 bases separated the two germline ends. Per germline, CDR1 SGHTA and CDR2 FQGNSA. This CDR3 has 14 amino acids. CDR3 nucleotide sequence: TGTGCCAGCAGCTTAGGGTATAGCGGGGACACCATATATTTT. It yields the protein CASSLGYSGDTIYF.

The gene calls are TRBV7-8 and TRBJ2-3; 7 bases are a match to TRBD2. Trimming cost V 1 base and J 0 bases; bases outside gene matches: 7. There are 17 residues in the CDR3. The germline CDR1 and CDR2 sequences are SGHVS and FQNEAQ. CDR3 DNA: TGTGCCAGCAGCTTAGGATCGTCTAGCGGTAGCACAGATACGCAGTATTTT. Translating it yields CASSLGSSSGSTDTQYF.

The chain employs TRBV15 and TRBJ2-7, with TRBD1 matching over 10 bases. This CDR3 spans 15 amino acids. V lost 5 bases and J lost 4; bases outside the gene matches: 8. CDR1 LNHNV and CDR2 YYDKDF come from the germline V gene (reference sequence). The DNA of the CDR3 is TGTGCCACCAGCCCCCGGACAGGGGGTTTATACGAGCAGTACTTC. Its translation: CATSPRTGGLYEQYF.

The chain recombines TRBV5-6 with TRBJ2-1; 10 bases fit TRBD2. Trimming removed 4 bases from V and 5 bases from J; junction bases left unmatched: 12. Per the germline V gene, CDR1 is SGHDT and CDR2 is YYEEEE. CDR3 length equals 17 residues. DNA of the CDR3: TGTGCCAGCAGCGTGGAGCGGGAGGGGGTCTTCCACAATGAGCAGTTCTTC. It codes for CASSVEREGVFHNEQFF.

V gene TRBV5-1 combines with J gene TRBJ1-1; 10 bases align to TRBD1. This CDR3 is built from 20 residues. The V segment lost 4 bases and the J segment 3 bases; nucleotides outside the gene matches: 21. Germline V gene lookup returns CDR1 SGHRS and CDR2 YFSETQ. The CDR3 DNA follows: TGCGCCAGCAGCAGACTCCGGGACAGGGGCATCCTTTTTCCGTACACTGAAGCTTTCTTT. It specifies CASSRLRDRGILFPYTEAFF.

The chain uses TRBV10-3 and TRBJ1-1, with 7 positions matching TRBD1. CDR3 size: 14 residues. With 6 bases clipped from V and 1 base from J, the junction kept 5 bases outside the gene matches. Germline V gene lookup returns CDR1 ENHRY and CDR2 SYGVKD. CDR3 sequence (DNA): TGTGCCATCAGACCGGACAGGAGGAACACTGAAGCTTTCTTT. This translates into CAIRPDRRNTEAFF.

The chain is built from TRBV11-3 and TRBJ2-3; 8 positions agree with TRBD2. Losses at the gene ends were 1 base for V and 5 bases for J; bases not matched to a gene: 5. This CDR3 has 15 residues. Germline lookup yields CDR1 SGHNT and CDR2 YENEEA. CDR3 coding DNA: TGTGCCAGCAGCTTAGCAAGCGGGAGTCAAGATACGCAGTATTTT. The encoded protein is CASSLASGSQDTQYF.

The chain links TRBV10-3 to TRBJ2-3, with TRBD1 matching 8 bases. V trimming: 10 bases; J trimming: 3 bases; junction bases outside the gene matches: 6. The CDR3 has 13 amino acids. Germline loops: CDR1 ENHRY, CDR2 SYGVKD. CDR3 in DNA: TGTGCCACCCTGACAGGGGAGACAGATACGCAGTATTTT. It specifies CATLTGETDTQYF.

The genes are TRBV30 and TRBJ1-1, with a tentative D call TRBD1 (5 bases). Per germline, CDR1 GTSNPN and CDR2 SVGIG (reference sequence). The length of the CDR3 is 13 residues. Trimming removed 1 base from V and 6 bases from J, with 12 bases in between. Here the CDR3 reads CAWSAGVSSEAFF. The CDR3 DNA reads as TGTGCCTGGAGTGCGGGGGTTTCCTCTGAAGCTTTCTTT.

The chain recombines TRBV7-9 with TRBJ2-2, with TRBD1 matching 8 bases. The trim removed 8 bases at V and 7 bases at J, leaving 9 bases unmatched. This CDR3 spans 14 amino acids. Per germline, CDR1 SEHNR and CDR2 FQNEAQ (reference sequence). This CDR3 is CASDQGAEGGELFF. The CDR3, as DNA: TGTGCCAGCGACCAGGGGGCTGAAGGCGGGGAGCTGTTTTTT.

The chain combines TRBV5-4 with TRBJ2-7, with 13 bases that match TRBD2. This CDR3 is 16 amino acids long. The germline V gene has CDR1 SGHNT and CDR2 YYREEE (reference sequence). The V gene end was trimmed by 5 bases and the J gene end by 3 bases; junction bases not matched to a gene: 8. CDR3 sequence (DNA): TGTGCCAGCAGGCGCTGGACTAGCGGGGGACTCTACGAGCAGTACTTC. Translating it yields CASRRWTSGGLYEQYF.

The V gene is TRBV19, the J gene TRBJ2-7; TRBD1 matches 8 bases. V was clipped by 5 bases and J by 2 bases; unmatched bases: 5. CDR1 and CDR2 from the germline V gene are LNHDA and SQIVND (reference sequence). The CDR3 sequence is 14 residues long. CDR3 protein: CASSFGQGPYEQYF. DNA of the CDR3: TGTGCCAGTAGTTTTGGACAGGGCCCCTACGAGCAGTACTTC.

The chain has TRBV28 and TRBJ1-2, with 8 positions matching TRBD1. This CDR3 has 12 residues. The junction had 7 bases not matched to a gene; V was cut back by 3 bases and J by 13 bases. Germline V gives CDR1 MDHEN, CDR2 SYDVKM. The CDR3 nucleotides read TGTGCCAGCAGTTTTCGGCCGGGACAGGCCACCTTC. The encoded protein is CASSFRPGQATF.

This clone was seen a handful of times. The chain links TRBV28 to TRBJ2-1; the D gene is possibly TRBD1 (6 bases). Trimming left V 6 bases short and J 0 bases short, with 12 bases between. The CDR3 loop spans 15 amino acids. Germline CDR1 MDHEN, CDR2 SYDVKM. The DNA for the CDR3 is TGTGCCAGCAGGAGGGACACAAGCTCCTACAATGAGCAGTTCTTC. Amino acid sequence: CASRRDTSSYNEQFF.

The chain employs TRBV27 and TRBJ2-7, with 8 bases identical to TRBD2. The length of the CDR3 is 13 residues. Trimming took 5 bases from V and 2 from J; bases not matched to a gene: 2. In germline, CDR1 is MNHEY, CDR2 SMNVEV (reference sequence). CDR3 coding DNA: TGTGCCAGCAGTCTAGCGGGCCCCTACGAGCAGTACTTC. It encodes CASSLAGPYEQYF.

V is TRBV5-6 and J is TRBJ1-1; no firm D call. There are 13 residues in the CDR3. Germline-derived CDR1 and CDR2 are SGHDT and YYEEEE. Trimming stripped 1 base from V and 4 bases from J, with 8 bases between. The CDR3: CASSLFASTEAFF. CDR3 nucleotide sequence: TGTGCCAGCAGCTTGTTTGCCAGCACTGAAGCTTTCTTT.

The chain is built from TRBV2 and TRBJ2-1; maybe TRBD1 (6 bases). V lost 5 bases and J 6 bases, leaving 17 bases between the germline ends. This CDR3 region has 15 residues. The germline V gene encodes CDR1 SNHLY and CDR2 FYNNEI. CDR3 in amino acids: CASSSGALLGNEQFF. In DNA form, the CDR3 reads TGTGCCAGCAGTTCAGGGGCCCTTCTAGGCAATGAGCAGTTCTTC.

The chain links TRBV10-2 to TRBJ1-2; TRBD1 aligns across 9 bases. Trimming removed 6 bases from V and 4 bases from J; junction bases left unmatched: 6. CDR3 length equals 14 residues. CDR1 and CDR2 from the germline V gene are WSHSY and SAAADI. CDR3 region: CASRGTGRTYGYTF. Here the CDR3 DNA reads TGCGCCAGCAGAGGGACAGGGCGGACCTATGGCTACACCTTC.

The chain joins TRBV4-1 to TRBJ1-4; 7 positions agree with TRBD1. Germline CDR1 reads MGHRA; CDR2 reads YSYEKL. Germline trimming cut 1 base from V and 4 bases from J; bases unmatched to any gene: 0. The CDR3 spans 14 residues. Here the CDR3 reads CASSQGQGNEKLFF. In DNA form, the CDR3 reads TGCGCCAGCAGCCAAGGACAGGGTAATGAAAAACTGTTTTTT.

The chain has TRBV19 and TRBJ1-2, with TRBD1 as a possible D gene (5 bases). V lost 6 bases, J lost 8 bases, and 16 bases lay in between. The CDR3 covers 13 residues. The germline gives CDR1 LNHDA, CDR2 SQIVND (reference sequence). The chain's CDR3 is CASSLSGGSGYTF. CDR3 bases: TGTGCCAGTAGCCTCTCCGGGGGGAGCGGCTACACCTTC.